Each of the 30 T cell receptor beta chains below was sequenced from the same sample in a study of Ad26.COV2.S vaccination and SARS-CoV-2 variants. This table comes from immunoSEQ multiplex PCR, and its TCRdb copy is limited to in-frame clones, with some not included. The sample shows roughly 320,000 clones, more than 75% of them seen only once. The treatment was: over 15 received Ad26.COV2.S at low or high dose, single or two shots; about 5 received placebo; per-sample allocation not given. At day 63 after the first vaccine or placebo injection, samples were drawn. Sequencing used peripheral blood, obtained in a trial of Ad26.COV2.S vaccine versus placebo. The source is a person between 18 and 60 years old who received the Ad26.COV2.S COVID-19 vaccine or a placebo.

The chain employs TRBV5-6 and TRBJ1-1; 8 nucleotides match TRBD1. V was pared by 0 bases and J by 11 bases, with 6 bases of the junction left unmatched. The CDR3 runs to 13 residues. Looked up from germline, CDR1 is SGHDT and CDR2 is YYEEEE. The CDR3 loop reads CASSLDWTGRAFF. CDR3 DNA sequence: TGTGCCAGCAGCTTGGATTGGACAGGGCGGGCTTTCTTT.

The V gene is TRBV18, the J gene TRBJ1-4, with D unclear. This CDR3 region has 14 residues. Germline V CDR1 and CDR2: KGHSH, LQKENI. V lost 3 bases and J lost 5, with 10 bases in between. CDR3 amino acids: CASSPMSLNEKLFF. The CDR3 nucleotides read TGTGCCAGCTCACCTATGTCATTGAATGAAAAACTGTTTTTT.

V is TRBV15 and J is TRBJ2-5, with no clear D. Between the trimmed V and J ends, which lost 6 bases and 1 base, there was a span of 9 bases. This CDR3 region has 13 residues. Germline loops: CDR1 LNHNV, CDR2 YYDKDF (reference sequence). The CDR3, as DNA: TGTGCCACCAGTTCTCAAGCCCAAGAGACCCAGTACTTC. Its translation: CATSSQAQETQYF.

This sequence joins TRBV7-3 and TRBJ2-2; D could derive from TRBD1 or TRBD2 (5 bases each). Per germline, CDR1 SGHTA and CDR2 FQGTGA. V gave up 3 bases and J gave up 5 bases, with 10 bases separating them. The CDR3 extends over 14 amino acids. The CDR3 is CASSFWGGTGELFF. CDR3 bases: TGTGCCAGCAGCTTCTGGGGCGGGACCGGGGAGCTGTTTTTT.

The V call is TRBV7-6, the J call TRBJ1-1, with D unclear. This CDR3 has 15 amino acids. Trimming cost V 5 bases and J 5 bases, with 18 bases left between them. Germline CDR1 is SGHVS and CDR2 is FNYEAQ. CDR3 bases: TGTGCCAGCAGCGCTGGTTGGGGTGTGAGGACTGAAGCTTTCTTT. This translates into CASSAGWGVRTEAFF.

The chain couples TRBV12-3 or TRBV12-4 to TRBJ2-7; 7 bases align to TRBD2. The CDR3 runs to 13 residues. Trimming at V came to 0 bases and at J to 4 bases, leaving 0 bases not matched to a gene. DNA for the CDR3: TGTGCCAGCAGTTTAGCCGGGGGGTACGAGCAGTACTTC. Amino acid sequence: CASSLAGGYEQYF.

The chain recombines TRBV19 with TRBJ2-2; TRBD1 might be the D (5 bases). CDR3 length equals 13 residues. Germline CDR1 LNHDA, CDR2 SQIVND (reference sequence). The germline V and J ends were trimmed by 9 bases and 7 bases, with 15 bases remaining between them. This CDR3 reads CASWGMRSGELFF. CDR3 in DNA: TGTGCCAGCTGGGGCATGCGGAGCGGGGAGCTGTTTTTT. The full variable domain, its missing parts supplied by reference TRBV19 and TRBJ2-2, is DGGITQSPKYLFRKEGQNVTLSCEQNLNHDAMYWYRQDPGQGLRLIYYSQIVNDFQKGDIAEGYSVSREKKESFPLTVTSAQKNPTAFYLCASWGMRSGELFFGEGSRLTVL.

The chain uses TRBV30 and TRBJ1-2; unclear D gene. V shed 0 bases and J shed 8 bases, with 7 bases lying between them. Germline loops: CDR1 GTSNPN, CDR2 SVGIG (reference sequence). The CDR3 runs 11 residues. CDR3 sequence (DNA): TGTGCCTGGAGTGTAACGGTGGGCTACACCTTC. This translates into CAWSVTVGYTF.

This clone was detected only once. The chain combines TRBV12-5 with TRBJ1-3; no clear D gene. V lost 0 bases and J 4 bases, leaving 4 bases between the germline ends. The CDR3 is made up of 13 amino acids. Germline assignment: CDR1 LGHNT and CDR2 FRNRAP. CDR3 sequence: CASGLVSGNTIYF. In DNA, the CDR3 is TGTGCTAGTGGTTTGGTTTCGGGAAACACCATATATTTT.

The rearrangement links TRBV4-1 to TRBJ2-6, with D perhaps matching TRBD2 (6 bases). The germline gives CDR1 MGHRA, CDR2 YSYEKL. The CDR3 extends over 18 amino acids. The V end lost 0 bases, the J end lost 0 bases, and 12 bases lay between the germline ends. The chain's CDR3 is CASSQDTGVTSGANVLTF. CDR3 coding DNA: TGCGCCAGCAGCCAAGATACGGGGGTTACCTCTGGGGCCAACGTCCTGACTTTC.

The chain employs TRBV28 and TRBJ2-7; 8 bases align to TRBD2. Germline-derived CDR1 and CDR2 are MDHEN and SYDVKM. J lost 0 bases, V lost 4 bases, and 17 bases had no gene match. This CDR3 spans 19 amino acids. CDR3 loop: CASSWRVDRPGGTSYEQYF. CDR3 nucleotide sequence: TGTGCCAGCAGTTGGAGGGTTGACCGTCCGGGGGGGACCTCCTACGAGCAGTACTTC.

This clone was observed a handful of times. This chain uses TRBV6-4 with TRBJ1-5; TRBD1 aligns across 10 bases. Losses at the gene ends were 4 bases for V and 6 bases for J; bases not matched to a gene: 0. Germline CDR1 and CDR2: MRHNA and SNTAGT. The CDR3 contains 13 residues. The CDR3 coding sequence is TGTGCCAGCAGTGGGGACAGGGGTCAGCCCCAGCATTTT. This sequence encodes CASSGDRGQPQHF.

V usage is TRBV2 and J usage is TRBJ2-1, with 8 bases fitting TRBD2. The CDR3 extends over 16 amino acids. CDR1 and CDR2 (germline): SNHLY, FYNNEI. V gave up 2 bases and J gave up 3 bases; unmatched junction bases: 6. CDR3 sequence reads: CASSELGGGLYNEQFF. In nucleotides, the CDR3 is TGTGCCAGCAGTGAATTGGGCGGGGGGCTCTACAATGAGCAGTTCTTC.

The V call is TRBV9, the J call TRBJ1-1; perhaps TRBD1 as D (6 bases). The V gene's germline CDR1 is SGDLS and CDR2 YYNGEE. CDR3 length: 17 amino acids. The germline V and J ends were trimmed by 0 bases and 7 bases, with 22 bases remaining between them. This chain's CDR3 is CASSVASRATGSSEAFF. The CDR3, as DNA: TGTGCCAGCAGCGTAGCAAGTCGGGCCACAGGGTCCAGTGAAGCTTTCTTT.

The V call is TRBV7-8, the J call TRBJ2-7, with D hard to call. Germline CDR1 is SGHVS and CDR2 is FQNEAQ. CDR3 length: 13 residues. V gave up 5 bases and J gave up 2 bases, with 10 bases separating them. The CDR3 DNA is TGTGCCAGCAGCGCGGACGCTCCCTACGAGCAGTACTTC. This sequence encodes CASSADAPYEQYF.

The CDR3 reads CASSPGQGGEQYF. CDR3 sequence (DNA): TGTGCCAGCAGCCCGGGACAGGGTGGGGAGCAGTACTTC. The rearrangement joins TRBV7-3 to TRBJ2-7; the match to TRBD1 covers 9 bases. The junction had 6 bases not matched to a gene; V was cut back by 5 bases and J by 7 bases. The V gene's germline CDR1 is SGHTA and CDR2 FQGTGA. The CDR3 runs 13 residues. Looking up the rest from reference TRBV7-3 and TRBJ2-7 gives the full variable domain: GAGVSQTPSNKVTEKGKYVELRCDPISGHTALYWYRQSLGQGPEFLIYFQGTGAADDSGLPNDRFFAVRPEGSVSTLKIQRTERGDSAVYLCASSPGQGGEQYFGPGTRLTVT.

Remarks on this clone: This specimen includes other DNA sequences encoding the same CDR3. The chain couples TRBV7-9 to TRBJ1-1; D not certain. This CDR3 contains 12 residues. CDR1 is SEHNR and CDR2 is FQNEAQ in the germline V gene (reference sequence). Trimming cost V 6 bases and J 0 bases, with 5 bases left between them. The CDR3 bases are TGTGCCAGCAGACTTATGAACACTGAAGCTTTCTTT. This encodes CASRLMNTEAFF. Looking up the rest from reference TRBV7-9 and TRBJ1-1 gives the full variable domain: DTGVSQNPRHKITKRGQNVTFRCDPISEHNRLYWYRQTLGQGPEFLTYFQNEAQLEKSRLLSDRFSAERPKGSFSTLEIQRTEQGDSAMYLCASRLMNTEAFFGQGTRLTVV.

This clone was counted only a few times. The chain combines TRBV6-4 with TRBJ1-1; tentative D call: TRBD1 (5 bases). Germline V gene lookup returns CDR1 MRHNA and CDR2 SNTAGT. CDR3 length: 13 amino acids. V was cut by 4 bases and J by 4 bases, with 10 bases left in between. The CDR3 bases are TGTGCCAGCAGTGGGGACGGGGGCACTGAAGCTTTCTTT. Amino acid sequence: CASSGDGGTEAFF.

The chain employs TRBV19 and TRBJ1-5; D not resolved. Germline lookup yields CDR1 LNHDA and CDR2 SQIVND (reference sequence). CDR3 length: 15 amino acids. Trimming shortened V by 4 bases and J by 3 bases, and 13 bases separated the two germline ends. The CDR3 is CASSTFWALNQPQHF. In DNA, the CDR3 is TGTGCCAGTAGTACCTTCTGGGCCCTCAATCAGCCCCAGCATTTT.

J is TRBJ2-2 and V is TRBV20-1, with a possible D match to TRBD1 (6 bases). This CDR3 contains 11 residues. With 6 bases removed from V and 7 bases from J, the gap between germline ends came to 9 bases. Germline V gene data show CDR1 as DFQATT and CDR2 as SNEGSKA (reference sequence). The CDR3 coding sequence is TGCAGTGCCCTAGGGGGCGGGGAGCTGTTTTTT. Translation gives CSALGGGELFF.

This clone came up once. The V and J genes are TRBV6-2 or TRBV6-3 and TRBJ1-2, with unresolved D. Looked up from germline, CDR1 is MNHEY and CDR2 is SVGEGT. The CDR3 runs 12 residues. Trimming shortened V by 2 bases and J by 8 bases, and 9 bases separated the two germline ends. The CDR3 nucleotides are TGTGCCAGCAGTTACATCGCTTGGGGCTACACCTTC. Its translation: CASSYIAWGYTF.

The CDR3 DNA reads TGCGCCAGCAGCCCGAAAATAGACAGGGTGAACACTGAAGCTTTCTTT. Protein product: CASSPKIDRVNTEAFF. The rearrangement uses TRBV4-3 and TRBJ1-1; 7 bases fit TRBD1. Germline V CDR1 and CDR2: LGHNA, YSLEER. The V gene end was trimmed by 4 bases and the J gene end by 0 bases; junction bases not matched to a gene: 8. The CDR3 runs to 16 residues.

This sequence joins TRBV7-9 and TRBJ2-1; 9 nucleotides line up with TRBD2. This CDR3 contains 17 residues. Per germline, CDR1 SEHNR and CDR2 FQNEAQ (reference sequence). The junction had 7 bases not matched to a gene; V was cut back by 4 bases and J by 0 bases. CDR3 sequence (DNA): TGTGCCAGCAGCTCCATTATAGCGGGGGCCTCCTACAATGAGCAGTTCTTC. It is translated as CASSSIIAGASYNEQFF.

V usage is TRBV6-2 or TRBV6-3 and J usage is TRBJ2-3; D unclear. The V and J ends lost 3 bases and 0 bases respectively, with 10 bases between them. CDR3 length equals 15 residues. The germline gives CDR1 MNHEY, CDR2 SVGEGT. CDR3: CASSYSWQSTDTQYF. The CDR3 nucleotides are TGTGCCAGCAGTTATAGCTGGCAAAGCACAGATACGCAGTATTTT.

The rearrangement uses TRBV6-1 and TRBJ2-4; D is perhaps TRBD1 or TRBD2 (5 bases each). This CDR3 comprises 14 residues. V lost 0 bases and J lost 6, with 9 bases in between. Germline CDR1 is MNHNS and CDR2 is SASEGT. The CDR3 spells CASSEARDPNIQYF. The CDR3 nucleotides are TGTGCCAGCAGTGAAGCGAGGGACCCAAACATTCAGTACTTC.

A single count supports this clone. The rearrangement uses TRBV5-1 and TRBJ2-5; TRBD2 aligns across 7 bases. CDR1 is SGHRS and CDR2 is YFSETQ in the germline V gene. The CDR3 is 14 amino acids. Losses at the gene ends were 4 bases for V and 5 bases for J; bases not matched to a gene: 8. CDR3 DNA: TGCGCCAGCAGCACGACGGGGGGTAGTGAGACCCAGTACTTC. It encodes CASSTTGGSETQYF.

The sample holds one count of this clone. The chain is built from TRBV6-5 and TRBJ2-4; no firm D call. This CDR3 has 13 amino acids. Germline CDR1 MNHEY, CDR2 SVGAGI. With 6 bases removed from V and 6 bases from J, the gap between germline ends came to 12 bases. CDR3 DNA sequence: TGTGCCAGCAGCCCCCGCGTCCCAAACATTCAGTACTTC. It codes for CASSPRVPNIQYF.

The chain links TRBV7-2 to TRBJ1-5; D unclear. V lost 5 bases to trimming and J lost 6 bases, with 17 bases between them. The CDR3 totals 15 residues. Germline values: CDR1 SGHTA, CDR2 FQGNSA. DNA of the CDR3: TGTGCCAGCAGCCCCGACGTAGGGTTGAGTCAGCCCCAGCATTTT. This codes for CASSPDVGLSQPQHF. Full variable domain (outside the CDR3, taken from reference TRBV7-2 and TRBJ1-5): GAGVSQSPSNKVTEKGKDVELRCDPISGHTALYWYRQSLGQGLEFLIYFQGNSAPDKSGLPSDRFSAERTGGSVSTLTIQRTQQEDSAVYLCASSPDVGLSQPQHFGDGTRLSIL.

The rearrangement links TRBV5-6 to TRBJ2-7; TRBD2 is a possible D gene (5 bases). V was pared by 6 bases and J by 4 bases, with 20 bases between. This CDR3 region has 15 residues. Germline assignment: CDR1 SGHDT and CDR2 YYEEEE. The CDR3 here is CASKKPGTRVYEQYF. Written as DNA, the CDR3 is TGTGCCAGCAAAAAGCCCGGAACTAGAGTATACGAGCAGTACTTC.

The rearrangement uses TRBV6-1 and TRBJ2-7; 10 bases match TRBD1. Looked up from germline, CDR1 is MNHNS and CDR2 is SASEGT. The CDR3 has 17 amino acids. J was trimmed by 0 bases and V by 2 bases; bases with no gene match: 7. CDR3 residues: CASSEKPGTGVSYEQYF. The DNA for the CDR3 is TGTGCCAGCAGTGAAAAACCAGGGACAGGGGTCTCCTACGAGCAGTACTTC.